These 5 T cell receptor beta chains originate from one sample sequenced in a study of T and B cells in COVID-19 patients. BIOMED2 TRB-A/B primer pools were used in multiplex TRB PCR. TCRdb analysed the multiplex PCR reads with MiXCR anew, one entry per CDR3 protein. The table shows over 8,000 distinct CDR3 sequences, with about 40% occurring only once. Each TRB amplification used about 250-550 ng of genomic DNA from blood. Sequencing was performed on blood. The receptor source for this set is a human donor with active COVID-19.

This clonotype has just a few counts. The rearrangement links TRBV27 to TRBJ1-6; perhaps TRBD1 as D (5 bases). This CDR3 has 16 residues. CDR1 and CDR2 (germline): MNHEY, SMNVEV (reference sequence). V shed 2 bases and J shed 7 bases, with 15 bases lying between them. The CDR3 sequence: CASSLTGTLGNSPLHF. DNA of the CDR3: TGTGCCAGCAGTTTAACTGGGACTCTCGGGAATTCACCCCTCCACTTT.

Regarding this clonotype: Compared with germline, one end of the junction differs, possibly owing to a read error. This chain uses TRBV24-1 with TRBJ2-3; D remains ambiguous. The germline V gene has CDR1 KGHDR and CDR2 SFDVKD. The CDR3 spans 15 residues. The DNA for the CDR3 is TGTGCCAGCAGTGATCCCCGACCCGGCACAGATACGCAGTATTTT. Translated: CASSDPRPGTDTQYF.

The chain uses TRBV6-5 and TRBJ2-7, with TRBD1 matching over 10 bases. Germline CDR1 MNHEY, CDR2 SVGAGI. The CDR3 extends over 13 amino acids. V gave up 6 bases and J gave up 7 bases; unmatched junction bases: 6. The CDR3 coding sequence is TGTGCCAGCAGAGCAGGACAGGGGGTAGAGCAGTACTTC. It specifies CASRAGQGVEQYF.

This chain uses TRBV19 with TRBJ1-1; D is possibly TRBD1 (5 bases). Germline CDR1 is LNHDA and CDR2 is SQIVND (reference sequence). Trimming cost V 4 bases and J 9 bases, with 18 bases left between them. This CDR3 is 14 amino acids long. Here the CDR3 reads CASSSRAEGTKAFF. Here the CDR3 DNA reads TGTGCCAGTAGTAGCCGAGCCGAGGGGACTAAAGCTTTCTTT.

This chain connects TRBV24-1 to TRBJ2-5; D gene uncertain. The V and J ends lost 0 bases and 0 bases respectively, with 4 bases between them. Germline CDR1 and CDR2: KGHDR and SFDVKD. The CDR3 is made up of 14 amino acids. Written as DNA, the CDR3 is TGTGCCACCAGTGATTTGACGGACCAAGAGACCCAGTACTTC. Translated, it gives CATSDLTDQETQYF.